Listed below are T cell receptor beta chains from one sample, sequenced in a study of cytomegalovirus exposure and HLA in healthy donors. The assay was immunoSEQ multiplex PCR, and TCRdb's table has in-frame clones only and misses some. The sample records 150,000 to 200,000 clones, 79% being singletons. Sequencing was done on a sample of PBMCs. These receptor sequences come from a girl between 5 and 17 years old in good health and CMV-seropositive. Both conserved end residues are part of each CDR3. Each record gives: clone size, D gene, J gene, V gene, CDR3 protein, CDR3 DNA. A D gene is named only where the DNA matches it firmly. Not all rows give a size; the values are once, few, many and, for expanded clones, a class.

NA	TRBD1	TRBJ2-7	TRBV10-3	CAISVGEGAGHEQYF	TGTGCCATCAGTGTTGGTGAGGGGGCGGGTCACGAGCAGTACTTC
NA	NA	TRBJ1-1	TRBV9	CASSVLGAGMNTEAFF	TGTGCCAGCAGCGTATTGGGGGCAGGCATGAACACTGAAGCTTTCTTT
NA	TRBD2	TRBJ2-5	TRBV7-9	CASSSGLAGGPYQETQYF	TGTGCCAGCAGCTCCGGACTAGCGGGGGGGCCGTACCAAGAGACCCAGTACTTC
NA	NA	TRBJ2-2	TRBV7-9	CASSSQATGELFF	TGTGCCAGCAGTTCCCAGGCTACCGGGGAGCTGTTTTTT
NA	NA	TRBJ1-2	TRBV4-3	CASSHQGGPSYGYTF	TGCGCCAGCAGCCACCAGGGAGGGCCTAGCTATGGCTACACCTTC
NA	NA	TRBJ2-5	TRBV20-1	CSARQETQYF	TGCAGTGCTCGTCAGGAGACCCAGTACTTC
NA	TRBD1	TRBJ1-1	TRBV29-1	CSVNPGGQGNEAFF	TGCAGCGTTAATCCAGGTGGACAGGGGAATGAAGCTTTCTTT
few	NA	TRBJ1-3	TRBV6-1	CASSGGQGVAGNTIYF	TGTGCCAGCAGTGGTGGACAAGGGGTCGCGGGAAACACCATATATTTT
few	NA	TRBJ2-7	TRBV10-3	CAISRQSYEQYF	TGTGCCATCAGTCGACAGTCCTACGAGCAGTACTTC
few	NA	TRBJ1-5	TRBV10-2	CASSGQGNQPQHF	TGCGCCAGCAGTGGCCAGGGCAATCAGCCCCAGCATTTT
NA	TRBD2	TRBJ2-3	TRBV5-1	CASKTRGGAGDTQYF	TGCGCCAGCAAAACCCGCGGGGGGGCCGGAGATACGCAGTATTTT
NA	NA	TRBJ2-7	TRBV18	CASSHPGTYEQYF	TGTGCCAGCTCACATCCGGGGACCTACGAGCAGTACTTC
NA	TRBD1	TRBJ2-7	TRBV4-3	CASSPPLNRDRDAPGYEQYF	TGCGCCAGCAGCCCGCCCCTTAACCGGGACAGGGACGCTCCGGGCTACGAGCAGTACTTC
once	TRBD1	TRBJ2-7	TRBV15	CATSRDRGLYEQYF	TGTGCCACCAGCAGGGACAGGGGGCTATACGAGCAGTACTTC
once	NA	TRBJ2-3	TRBV11-2	CASSLGGRDTQYF	TGTGCCAGCAGCTTAGGGGGGCGAGATACGCAGTATTTT
NA	NA	TRBJ1-2	TRBV6-1	CASSRTGDGYTF	TGTGCCAGCAGTCGAACGGGGGATGGCTACACCTTC
NA	TRBD1	TRBJ1-5	TRBV30	CAWTPPDRGNQPQHF	TGTGCCTGGACCCCCCCTGACAGGGGCAATCAGCCCCAGCATTTT
few	NA	TRBJ2-2	TRBV2	CASKSGTNTGELFF	TGTGCCAGCAAAAGCGGGACAAACACCGGGGAGCTGTTTTTT
NA	NA	TRBJ1-5	TRBV27	CASSLVGGNQPQHF	TGTGCCAGCAGTTTAGTAGGGGGCAATCAGCCCCAGCATTTT
NA	TRBD1	TRBJ1-2	TRBV7-9	CASSLDRAGYTF	TGTGCCAGCAGCTTGGACAGGGCTGGCTACACCTTC
NA	NA	TRBJ1-1	TRBV6-5	CASALGAPMNTEAFF	TGTGCCAGCGCGCTGGGGGCCCCAATGAACACTGAAGCTTTCTTT
few	TRBD2	TRBJ2-3	TRBV5-6	CASSLRTGGPLDTQYF	TGTGCCAGCAGCTTGAGAACGGGGGGGCCCTTAGATACGCAGTATTTT
NA	NA	TRBJ1-6	TRBV11-3	CASSSRTTRGSPLHF	TGTGCCAGCAGCTCACGAACGACACGCGGGTCACCCCTCCACTTT
NA	TRBD1	TRBJ2-2	TRBV5-1	CASSTGQGAGELFF	TGCGCCAGCAGCACGGGACAGGGGGCCGGGGAGCTGTTTTTT
NA	NA	TRBJ1-6	TRBV7-2	CASSPDRSYNSPLHF	TGTGCCAGCAGCCCAGACAGATCCTATAATTCACCCCTCCACTTT
NA	NA	TRBJ1-4	TRBV18	CASSPVATNEKLFF	TGTGCCAGCTCACCGGTAGCAACTAATGAAAAACTGTTTTTT
NA	NA	TRBJ2-6	TRBV10-3	CATVGQPSPSGANVLTF	TGTGCCACCGTGGGACAACCATCTCCCTCTGGGGCCAACGTCCTGACTTTC
once	NA	TRBJ1-1	TRBV5-1	CASSSNTNTEAFF	TGCGCCAGCAGCTCCAACACAAACACTGAAGCTTTCTTT
few	TRBD2	TRBJ2-1	TRBV9	CASSDPGTSGGALNNEQFF	TGTGCCAGCAGCGACCCCGGGACTAGCGGGGGGGCCCTGAACAATGAGCAGTTCTTC
few	TRBD2	TRBJ2-1	TRBV7-9	CASSRHRLAGGLNEQFF	TGTGCCAGCAGCCGCCACCGACTAGCGGGGGGGCTGAATGAGCAGTTCTTC
NA	NA	TRBJ2-3	TRBV6-5	CASSQQGTSTDTQYF	TGTGCCAGCAGCCAGCAGGGGACAAGCACAGATACGCAGTATTTT
NA	TRBD2	TRBJ2-5	TRBV5-4	CASSAAGGETQYF	TGTGCCAGCAGCGCGGCGGGGGGAGAGACCCAGTACTTC
few	NA	TRBJ2-1	TRBV10-3	CAITRGLNQYNEQFF	TGTGCCATCACAAGAGGACTCAATCAATACAATGAGCAGTTCTTC
few	NA	TRBJ2-6	TRBV27	CASSSREFSGANVLTF	TGTGCCAGCAGTTCCCGGGAATTCTCTGGGGCCAACGTCCTGACTTTC
NA	NA	TRBJ1-4	TRBV5-1	CASSLGGSTNEKLFF	TGCGCCAGCAGCCTCGGGGGTTCAACTAATGAAAAACTGTTTTTT
NA	NA	TRBJ2-5	TRBV10-3	CATAGGGGEETQYF	TGTGCCACGGCCGGGGGCGGGGGCGAAGAGACCCAGTACTTC
NA	TRBD1	TRBJ1-5	TRBV19	CASSGDRGGQPQHF	TGTGCCAGTAGTGGAGACAGGGGAGGCCAGCCCCAGCATTTT
once	NA	TRBJ2-5	TRBV7-6	CASSLEPTGYQETQYF	TGTGCCAGCAGCTTAGAGCCGACGGGGTACCAAGAGACCCAGTACTTC